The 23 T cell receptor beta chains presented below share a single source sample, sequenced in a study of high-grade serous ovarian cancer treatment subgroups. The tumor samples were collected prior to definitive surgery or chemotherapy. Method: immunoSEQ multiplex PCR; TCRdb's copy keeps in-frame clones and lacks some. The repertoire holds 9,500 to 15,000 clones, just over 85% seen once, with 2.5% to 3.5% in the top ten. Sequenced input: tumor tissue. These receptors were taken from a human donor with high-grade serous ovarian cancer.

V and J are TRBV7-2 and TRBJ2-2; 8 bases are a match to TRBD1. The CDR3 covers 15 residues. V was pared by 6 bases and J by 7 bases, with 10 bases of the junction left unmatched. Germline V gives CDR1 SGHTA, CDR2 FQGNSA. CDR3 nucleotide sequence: TGTGCCAGCAGTTCCGCCGGGACAGGCTTCGGGGAGCTGTTTTTT. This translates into CASSSAGTGFGELFF.

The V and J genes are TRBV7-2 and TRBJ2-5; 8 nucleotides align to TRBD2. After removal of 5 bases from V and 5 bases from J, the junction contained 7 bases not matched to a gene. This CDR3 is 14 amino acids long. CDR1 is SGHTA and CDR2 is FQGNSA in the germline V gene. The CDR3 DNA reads TGTGCCAGCAGCCCAGGACTAGCTCGGGAGACCCAGTACTTC. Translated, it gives CASSPGLARETQYF.

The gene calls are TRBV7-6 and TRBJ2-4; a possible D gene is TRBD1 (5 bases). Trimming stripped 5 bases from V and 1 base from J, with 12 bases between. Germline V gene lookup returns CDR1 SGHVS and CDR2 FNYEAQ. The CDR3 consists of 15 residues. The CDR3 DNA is TGTGCCAGCAGCCCTCAGCACAGGGCCAAAAACATTCAGTACTTC. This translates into CASSPQHRAKNIQYF.

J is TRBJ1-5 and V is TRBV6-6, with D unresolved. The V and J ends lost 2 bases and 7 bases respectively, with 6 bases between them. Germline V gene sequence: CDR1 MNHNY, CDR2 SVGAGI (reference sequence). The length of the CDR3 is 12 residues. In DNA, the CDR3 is TGTGCCAGCAGTTACCGCAGCCAGCCCCAGCATTTT. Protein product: CASSYRSQPQHF.

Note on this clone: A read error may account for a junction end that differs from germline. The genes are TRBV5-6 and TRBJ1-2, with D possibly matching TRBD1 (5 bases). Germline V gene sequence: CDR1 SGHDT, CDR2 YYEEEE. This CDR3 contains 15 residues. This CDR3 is CASEFERAGRDGYAF. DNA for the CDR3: TGTGCCAGCGAATTTGAGCGGGCAGGGCGGGATGGCTACGCCTTC.

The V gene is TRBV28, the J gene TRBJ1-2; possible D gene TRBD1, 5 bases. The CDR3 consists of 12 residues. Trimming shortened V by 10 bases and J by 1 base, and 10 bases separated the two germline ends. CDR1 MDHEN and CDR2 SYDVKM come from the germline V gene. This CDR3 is CAISDSNYGYTF. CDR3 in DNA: TGTGCCATTTCTGACAGTAACTATGGCTACACCTTC.

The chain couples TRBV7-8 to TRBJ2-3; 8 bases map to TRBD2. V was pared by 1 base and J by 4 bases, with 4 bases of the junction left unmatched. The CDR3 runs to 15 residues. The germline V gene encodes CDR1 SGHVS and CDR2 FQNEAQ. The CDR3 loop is CASSLETGGADTQYF. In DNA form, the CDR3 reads TGTGCCAGCAGCTTAGAAACGGGGGGGGCAGATACGCAGTATTTT.

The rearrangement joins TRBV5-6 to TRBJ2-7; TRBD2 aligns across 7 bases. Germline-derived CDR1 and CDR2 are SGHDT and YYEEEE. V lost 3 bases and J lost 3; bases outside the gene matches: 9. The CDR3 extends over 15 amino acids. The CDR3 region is CASSSWGGVGYEQYF. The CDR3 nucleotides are TGTGCCAGCAGCTCGTGGGGGGGGGTTGGCTACGAGCAGTACTTC.

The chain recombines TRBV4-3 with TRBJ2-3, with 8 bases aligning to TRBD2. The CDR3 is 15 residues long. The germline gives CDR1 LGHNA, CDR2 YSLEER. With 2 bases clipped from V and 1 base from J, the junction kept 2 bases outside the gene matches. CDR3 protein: CASSQRRGGTDTQYF. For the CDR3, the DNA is TGCGCCAGCAGCCAAAGGCGGGGGGGCACAGATACGCAGTATTTT.

The CDR3 DNA follows: TGCGCCAGCAGCTTGGGACAGGGTTCCACCGGGGAGCTGTTTTTT. Translation: CASSLGQGSTGELFF. This chain links TRBV5-1 with TRBJ2-2; 7 bases are a match to TRBD1. CDR1 and CDR2 (germline): SGHRS, YFSETQ. Germline trimming cut 0 bases from V and 4 bases from J; bases unmatched to any gene: 3. This CDR3 region has 15 residues.

The CDR3 region is CASFRGGSGYEQYF. The DNA for the CDR3 is TGTGCCAGCTTCCGAGGGGGCTCGGGTTACGAGCAGTACTTC. This sequence joins TRBV6-1 and TRBJ2-7, with TRBD1 matching 7 bases. Germline CDR1 reads MNHNS; CDR2 reads SASEGT. This CDR3 contains 14 residues. V dropped 8 bases and J dropped 4; count of bases not matched to a gene: 11.

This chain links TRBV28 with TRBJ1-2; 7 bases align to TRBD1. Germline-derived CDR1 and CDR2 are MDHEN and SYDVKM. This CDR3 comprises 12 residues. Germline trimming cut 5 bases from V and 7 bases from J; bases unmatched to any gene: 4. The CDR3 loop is CASSAPGGGYTF. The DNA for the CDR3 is TGTGCCAGCAGTGCGCCAGGGGGTGGCTACACCTTC.

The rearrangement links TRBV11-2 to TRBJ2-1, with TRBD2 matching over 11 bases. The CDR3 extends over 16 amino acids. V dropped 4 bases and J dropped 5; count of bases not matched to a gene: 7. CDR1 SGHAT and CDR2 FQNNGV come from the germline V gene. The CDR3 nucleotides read TGTGCCAGCAGCTCCTATAGCGGGGGGGCAAACAATGAGCAGTTCTTC. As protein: CASSSYSGGANNEQFF.

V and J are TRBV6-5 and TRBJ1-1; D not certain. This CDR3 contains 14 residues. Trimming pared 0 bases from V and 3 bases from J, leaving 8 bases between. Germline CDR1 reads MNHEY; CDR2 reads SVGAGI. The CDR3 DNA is TGTGCCAGCAGTTACTCGCGGCAATACACTGAAGCTTTCTTT. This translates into CASSYSRQYTEAFF.

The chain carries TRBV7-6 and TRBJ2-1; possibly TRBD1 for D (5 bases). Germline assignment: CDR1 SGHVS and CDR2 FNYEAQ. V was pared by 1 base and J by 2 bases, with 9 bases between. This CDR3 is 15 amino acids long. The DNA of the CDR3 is TGTGCCAGCAGCTTAGGGATAGGGGCCTACAATGAGCAGTTCTTC. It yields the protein CASSLGIGAYNEQFF.

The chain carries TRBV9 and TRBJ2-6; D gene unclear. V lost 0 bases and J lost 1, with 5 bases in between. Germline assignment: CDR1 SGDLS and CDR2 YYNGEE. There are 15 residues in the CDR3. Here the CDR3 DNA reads TGTGCCAGCAGCGTAGGATGGTCTGGGGCCAACGTCCTGACTTTC. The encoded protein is CASSVGWSGANVLTF.

Here the CDR3 reads CASSLRTGPATNEKLFF. CDR3 bases: TGTGCCAGCAGCCTTCGAACAGGGCCCGCAACTAATGAAAAACTGTTTTTT. The gene calls are TRBV7-2 and TRBJ1-4, with D possibly being TRBD1 (6 bases). The germline V gene has CDR1 SGHTA and CDR2 FQGNSA. The CDR3 totals 17 residues. V lost 5 bases and J 0 bases, leaving 16 bases between the germline ends. Based on the CDR3 plus reference TRBV7-2 and TRBJ1-4, the full variable domain is GAGVSQSPSNKVTEKGKDVELRCDPISGHTALYWYRQSLGQGLEFLIYFQGNSAPDKSGLPSDRFSAERTGGSVSTLTIQRTQQEDSAVYLCASSLRTGPATNEKLFFGSGTQLSVL.

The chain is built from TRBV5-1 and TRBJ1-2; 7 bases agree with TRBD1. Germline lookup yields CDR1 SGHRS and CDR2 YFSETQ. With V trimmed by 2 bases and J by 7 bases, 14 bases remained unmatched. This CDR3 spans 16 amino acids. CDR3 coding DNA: TGCGCCAGCAGCTTAGGTCTTGGCAGGGGGTTCGTTGGCTACACCTTC. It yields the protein CASSLGLGRGFVGYTF.

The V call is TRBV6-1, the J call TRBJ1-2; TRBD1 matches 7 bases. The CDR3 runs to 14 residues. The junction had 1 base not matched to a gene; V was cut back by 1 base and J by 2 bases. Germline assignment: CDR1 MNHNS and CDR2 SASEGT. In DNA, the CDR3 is TGTGCCAGCAGTGAAGACAGGGGAAACTATGGCTACACCTTC. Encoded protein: CASSEDRGNYGYTF.

The CDR3 nucleotides read TGTGCCAGCAGCTTCCGACAGACTACCTTTTCTAACTATGGCTACACCTTC. Amino acid sequence: CASSFRQTTFSNYGYTF. The rearrangement uses TRBV7-2 and TRBJ1-2; a weak D match, TRBD1 (5 bases). The length of the CDR3 is 17 residues. Germline-derived CDR1 and CDR2 are SGHTA and FQGNSA. With 3 bases removed from V and 0 bases from J, the gap between germline ends came to 17 bases.

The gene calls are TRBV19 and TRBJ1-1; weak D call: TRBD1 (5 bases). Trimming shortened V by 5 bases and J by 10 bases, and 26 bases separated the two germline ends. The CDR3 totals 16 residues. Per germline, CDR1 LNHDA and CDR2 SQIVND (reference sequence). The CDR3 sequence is CASSLLSAGRISIAFF. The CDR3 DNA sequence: TGTGCCAGTAGTCTACTCTCGGCAGGGCGCATATCAATAGCTTTCTTT.

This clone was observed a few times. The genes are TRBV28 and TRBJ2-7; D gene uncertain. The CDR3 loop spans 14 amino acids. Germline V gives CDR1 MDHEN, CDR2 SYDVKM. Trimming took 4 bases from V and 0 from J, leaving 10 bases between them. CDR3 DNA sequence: TGTGCCAGCAGTTCTCCCCAGAGCTCCTACGAGCAGTACGTC. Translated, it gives CASSSPQSSYEQYV.

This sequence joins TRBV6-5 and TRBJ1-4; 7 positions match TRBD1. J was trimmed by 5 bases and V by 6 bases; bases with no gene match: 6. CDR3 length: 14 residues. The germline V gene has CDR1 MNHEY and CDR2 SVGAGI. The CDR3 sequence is CASSHSTGNEKLFF. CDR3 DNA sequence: TGTGCCAGCAGCCACTCGACAGGGAATGAAAAACTGTTTTTT.